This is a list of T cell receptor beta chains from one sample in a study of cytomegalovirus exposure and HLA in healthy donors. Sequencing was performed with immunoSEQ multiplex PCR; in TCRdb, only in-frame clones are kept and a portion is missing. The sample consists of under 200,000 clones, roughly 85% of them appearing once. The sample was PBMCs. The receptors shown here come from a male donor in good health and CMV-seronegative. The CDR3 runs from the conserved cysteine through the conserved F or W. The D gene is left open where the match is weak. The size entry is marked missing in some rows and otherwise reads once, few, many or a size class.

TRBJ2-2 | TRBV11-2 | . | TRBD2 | CASSSASGWGLGNTGELFF | TGTGCCAGCAGCTCCGCTAGCGGGTGGGGTTTGGGGAACACCGGGGAGCTGTTTTTT
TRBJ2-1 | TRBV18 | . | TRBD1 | CASSPRDGTEGNEQFF | TGTGCCAGCTCCCCTCGCGACGGGACAGAGGGGAATGAGCAGTTCTTC
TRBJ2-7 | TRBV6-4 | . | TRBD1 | CASSEGTGPSYEQYF | TGTGCCAGCAGTGAGGGGACAGGCCCGTCCTACGAGCAGTACTTC
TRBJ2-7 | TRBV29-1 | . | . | CSAWAGEPYEQYF | TGCAGCGCTTGGGCAGGGGAGCCCTACGAGCAGTACTTC
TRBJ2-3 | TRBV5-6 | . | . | CASSLARNTDTQYF | TGTGCCAGCAGCTTGGCCAGGAACACAGATACGCAGTATTTT
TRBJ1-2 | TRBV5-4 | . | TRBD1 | CASSEGTGGYYGYTF | TGTGCCAGCAGCGAAGGGACAGGGGGCTACTATGGCTACACCTTC
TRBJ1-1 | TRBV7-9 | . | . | CSSSLGHTNTEAFF | TGTTCCAGCAGCTTGGGGCACACGAACACTGAAGCTTTCTTT
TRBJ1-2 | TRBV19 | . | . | CATTPVGTEKNYGYTF | TGTGCCACTACCCCCGTAGGAACAGAGAAGAACTATGGCTACACCTTC
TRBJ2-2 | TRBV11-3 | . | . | CASSTARTGRGTGELFF | TGTGCCAGCAGTACCGCCCGGACAGGGAGGGGCACCGGGGAGCTGTTTTTT
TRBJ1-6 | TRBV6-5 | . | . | CASSYDPQVGSPLHF | TGTGCCAGCAGTTACGATCCGCAGGTCGGATCACCCCTCCACTTT
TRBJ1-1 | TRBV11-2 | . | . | CASSLNREQEAFF | TGTGCCAGCAGCTTAAACAGGGAACAGGAAGCTTTCTTT
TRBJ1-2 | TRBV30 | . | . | CASSLGKTGIGYTF | TGTGCCTCGTCGCTTGGGAAAACCGGGATCGGCTACACCTTC
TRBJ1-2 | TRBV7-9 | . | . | CASTPGGGYTF | TGTGCCAGCACGCCGGGGGGTGGCTACACCTTC
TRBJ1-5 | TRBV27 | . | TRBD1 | CASSLTTQGDGQPQHF | TGTGCCAGCAGTTTAACTACTCAGGGGGATGGTCAGCCCCAGCATTTT
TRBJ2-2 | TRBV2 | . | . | CASSDLQGSTGELFF | TGTGCCAGCAGTGATCTACAGGGATCCACCGGGGAGCTGTTTTTT
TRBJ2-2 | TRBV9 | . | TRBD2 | CASSSTGLAGLNTGELFF | TGTGCCAGCAGCTCTACTGGACTAGCGGGCCTTAACACCGGGGAGCTGTTTTTT
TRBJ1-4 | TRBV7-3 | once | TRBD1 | CASSLTIRGLNEELFF | TGTGCCAGCAGCCTTACAATCAGGGGGCTAAATGAAGAACTGTTTTTT
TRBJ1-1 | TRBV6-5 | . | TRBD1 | CASSYVQGQDTEAFF | TGTGCCAGCAGTTACGTACAGGGGCAGGACACTGAAGCTTTCTTT
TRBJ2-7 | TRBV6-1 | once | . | CASSAPVSGGINYEQYF | TGTGCCAGCAGTGCGCCGGTTAGCGGAGGGATTAACTACGAGCAGTACTTC
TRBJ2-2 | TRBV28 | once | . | CASSLQGGVMNTGELFF | TGTGCCAGCAGTTTACAGGGCGGAGTAATGAACACCGGGGAGCTGTTTTTT
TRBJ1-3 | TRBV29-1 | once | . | CSVDAKNTIYF | TGCAGCGTTGACGCGAAAAACACCATATATTTT
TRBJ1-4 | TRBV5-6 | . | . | CASSRPGGGVFF | TGTGCCAGCAGCCGACCCGGGGGTGGTGTGTTTTTT
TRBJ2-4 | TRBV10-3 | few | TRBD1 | CAISEMTGTAKNIQYF | TGTGCCATCAGTGAGATGACAGGGACAGCCAAAAACATTCAGTACTTC
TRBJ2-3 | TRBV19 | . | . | CASTAVGLRSTDTQYF | TGTGCCAGTACCGCCGTCGGTTTACGGAGCACAGATACGCAGTATTTT
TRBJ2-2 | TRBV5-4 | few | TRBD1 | CASSLAALQGAGELFF | TGTGCCAGCAGCTTGGCCGCGCTACAGGGGGCGGGGGAGCTGTTTTTT
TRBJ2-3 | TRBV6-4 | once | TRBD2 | CASSDLNRLAGGPDTQYF | TGTGCCAGCAGTGACCTAAATAGACTAGCGGGGGGCCCAGATACGCAGTATTTT
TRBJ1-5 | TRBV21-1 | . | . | CASSKEKQGLNGNQPQHF | TGTGCCAGCAGCAAAGAGAAACAGGGCCTAAATGGCAATCAGCCCCAGCATTTT
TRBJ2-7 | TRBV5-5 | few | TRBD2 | CASSYASGSYEQYF | TGTGCCAGCAGCTACGCTAGCGGTTCCTACGAGCAGTACTTC
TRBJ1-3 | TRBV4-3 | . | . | CASSQAAVLLGNTIYF | TGCGCCAGCAGCCAAGCTGCGGTGTTGCTGGGAAACACCATATATTTT
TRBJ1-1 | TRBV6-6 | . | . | CASSQRGVAEAFF | TGTGCCAGCAGTCAACGGGGGGTTGCTGAAGCTTTCTTT
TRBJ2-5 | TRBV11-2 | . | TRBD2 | CASSLDLGSGSSQYF | TGTGCCAGCAGCTTAGACCTTGGTAGCGGGAGTTCCCAGTACTTC
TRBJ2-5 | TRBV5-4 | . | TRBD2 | CASGAGTGETQYF | TGTGCCAGCGGAGCGGGAACCGGGGAGACCCAGTACTTC
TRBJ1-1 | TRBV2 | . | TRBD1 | CASSWTGEDTEAFF | TGTGCCAGCAGTTGGACAGGGGAAGACACTGAAGCTTTCTTT
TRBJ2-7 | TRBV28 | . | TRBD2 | CASTNAGGYYEQYF | TGTGCCAGCACTAACGCGGGGGGGTACTACGAGCAGTACTTC
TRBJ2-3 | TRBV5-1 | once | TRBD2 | CATGTSGSYDTQYF | TGCGCCACCGGGACTAGCGGGAGTTATGATACGCAGTATTTT
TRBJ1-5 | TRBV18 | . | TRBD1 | CASSPPGDRVGQPQHF | TGTGCCAGCTCACCACCGGGGGACAGGGTGGGACAGCCCCAGCATTTT
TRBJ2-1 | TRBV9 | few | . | CASSVGGTPSQNEQFF | TGTGCCAGCAGCGTAGGTGGGACTCCGAGTCAAAATGAGCAGTTCTTC
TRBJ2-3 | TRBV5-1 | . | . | CASRPGTDTQYF | TGCGCCAGCAGGCCAGGGACAGATACGCAGTATTTT
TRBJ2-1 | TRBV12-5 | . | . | CASGSPPGGSYNEQFF | TGTGCTAGTGGTTCACCCCCCGGGGGCTCCTACAATGAGCAGTTCTTC
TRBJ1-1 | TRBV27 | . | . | CASSSQFTITADTEAFF | TGTGCCAGCAGTTCCCAGTTCACGATTACTGCGGACACTGAAGCTTTCTTT